Here is one TCR beta chain with its context. The antigen is not known. Researchers ran the PCR with 60 Vbeta and 13 Jbeta primers. Here immunoSEQ multiplex PCR was the method, and the copy in TCRdb shows in-frame clones only, minus some. In total, the table holds roughly 120,000 clones. The CDR3 has 16 residues. Germline V lookup: CDR1 SGHRS, CDR2 YFSETQ. V was pared by 3 bases and J by 6 bases, with 4 bases of the junction left unmatched. The sample originates from a study of cytomegalovirus exposure and HLA in healthy donors. Study-level findings and limits: As a later analysis showed, a missense DCLRE1C variant was linked to trimming of TCR beta V- and J-genes. Later examination showed HLA-associated TCR beta chains had greater clonal expansion than equally common others. Most TCR beta V segments were productive about 87% or about 30% of the time in an earlier analysis.

Sequencing input: PBMCs. The sequence was collected from a man aged 18 to 29 in good health and CMV-seronegative. The V gene is TRBV5-1, the J gene TRBJ2-2, with 14 bases identical to TRBD2. The CDR3 spells CASSYRTSGGPGELFF. DNA for the CDR3: TGCGCCAGCAGCTACCGGACTAGCGGGGGGCCCGGGGAGCTGTTTTTT. Variable domain in full (rest from reference TRBV5-1 and TRBJ2-2): KAGVTQTPRYLIKTRGQQVTLSCSPISGHRSVSWYQQTPGQGLQFLFEYFSETQRNKGNFPGRFSGRQFSNSRSEMNVSTLELGDSALYLCASSYRTSGGPGELFFGEGSRLTVL.